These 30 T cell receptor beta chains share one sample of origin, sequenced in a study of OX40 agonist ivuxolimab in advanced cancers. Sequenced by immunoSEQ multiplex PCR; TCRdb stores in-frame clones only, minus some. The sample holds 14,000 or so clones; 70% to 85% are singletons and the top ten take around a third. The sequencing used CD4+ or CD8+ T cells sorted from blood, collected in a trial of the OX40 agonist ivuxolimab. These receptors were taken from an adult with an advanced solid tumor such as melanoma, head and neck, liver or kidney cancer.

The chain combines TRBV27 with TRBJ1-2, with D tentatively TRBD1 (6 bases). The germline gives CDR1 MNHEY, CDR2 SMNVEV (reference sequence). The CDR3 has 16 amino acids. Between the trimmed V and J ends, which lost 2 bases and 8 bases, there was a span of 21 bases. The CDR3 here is CASSLSQGWALEGYTF. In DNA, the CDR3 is TGTGCCAGCAGTTTAAGCCAGGGGTGGGCTTTAGAAGGCTACACCTTC.

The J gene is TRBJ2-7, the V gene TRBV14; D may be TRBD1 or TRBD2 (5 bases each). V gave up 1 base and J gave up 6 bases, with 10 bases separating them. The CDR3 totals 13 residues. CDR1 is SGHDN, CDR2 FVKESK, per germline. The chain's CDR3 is CASSQVGPSEQYF. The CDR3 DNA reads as TGTGCCAGCAGCCAAGTGGGACCCTCCGAGCAGTACTTC.

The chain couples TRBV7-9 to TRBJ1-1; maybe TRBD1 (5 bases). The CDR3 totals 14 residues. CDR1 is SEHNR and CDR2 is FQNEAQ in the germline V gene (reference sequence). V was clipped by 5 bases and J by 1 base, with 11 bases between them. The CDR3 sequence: CASSGGTENTEAFF. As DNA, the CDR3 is TGTGCCAGCAGCGGAGGGACCGAGAACACTGAAGCTTTCTTT.

The CDR3 bases are TGTGCCAGCAGCTATGGGACGGACTCTGGAAACACCATATATTTT. Its translation is CASSYGTDSGNTIYF. This chain links TRBV2 with TRBJ1-3; D possibly corresponds to TRBD1 (5 bases). V lost 6 bases and J lost 0, with 12 bases in between. Germline CDR1 is SNHLY and CDR2 is FYNNEI. This CDR3 is 15 amino acids long.

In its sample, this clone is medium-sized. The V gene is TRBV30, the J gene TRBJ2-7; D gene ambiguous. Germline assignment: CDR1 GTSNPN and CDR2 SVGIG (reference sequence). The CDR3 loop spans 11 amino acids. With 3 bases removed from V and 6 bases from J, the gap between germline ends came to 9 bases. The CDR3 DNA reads TGTGCCTGGAGCGTGGGTTTCGAGCAGTACTTC. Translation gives CAWSVGFEQYF.

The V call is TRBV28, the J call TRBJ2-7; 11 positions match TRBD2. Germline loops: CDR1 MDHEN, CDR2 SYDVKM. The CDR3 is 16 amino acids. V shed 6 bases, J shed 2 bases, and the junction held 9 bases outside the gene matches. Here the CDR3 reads CASRTPGLAGAYEQYF. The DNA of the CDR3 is TGTGCCAGCAGAACCCCCGGACTAGCGGGCGCCTACGAGCAGTACTTC.

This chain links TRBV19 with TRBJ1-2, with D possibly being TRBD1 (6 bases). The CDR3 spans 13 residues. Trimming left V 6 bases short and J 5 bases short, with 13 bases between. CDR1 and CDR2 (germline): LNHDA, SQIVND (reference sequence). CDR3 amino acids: CASSTGRVYGYTF. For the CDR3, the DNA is TGTGCCAGTAGCACAGGGCGGGTTTATGGCTACACCTTC.

The CDR3 DNA sequence: TGTGCCAGCAGTACCCGGCTAGCGGAGATTACCGGGGAGCTGTTTTTT. Protein: CASSTRLAEITGELFF. The chain links TRBV28 to TRBJ2-2; 7 nucleotides line up with TRBD2. The germline gives CDR1 MDHEN, CDR2 SYDVKM. The CDR3 runs to 16 residues. V lost 5 bases, J lost 5 bases, and 11 bases stayed unmatched.

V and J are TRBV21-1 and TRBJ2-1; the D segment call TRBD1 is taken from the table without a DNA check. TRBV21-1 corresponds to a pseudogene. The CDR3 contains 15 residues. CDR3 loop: CASSKAQDRDFEQFF. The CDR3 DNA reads TGTGCCAGCAGCAAAGCGCAAGACAGGGACTTTGAGCAGTTCTTC.

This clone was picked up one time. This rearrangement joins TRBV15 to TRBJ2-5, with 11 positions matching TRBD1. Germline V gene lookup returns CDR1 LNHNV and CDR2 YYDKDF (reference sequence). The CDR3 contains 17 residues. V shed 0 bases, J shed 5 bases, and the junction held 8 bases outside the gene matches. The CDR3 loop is CATSRDPGTGGVETQYF. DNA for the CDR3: TGTGCCACCAGCAGAGATCCAGGGACAGGGGGTGTGGAGACCCAGTACTTC. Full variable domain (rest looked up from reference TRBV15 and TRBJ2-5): DAMVIQNPRYQVTQFGKPVTLSCSQTLNHNVMYWYQQKSSQAPKLLFHYYDKDFNNEADTPDNFQSRRPNTSFCFLDIRSPGLGDTAMYLCATSRDPGTGGVETQYFGPGTRLLVL.

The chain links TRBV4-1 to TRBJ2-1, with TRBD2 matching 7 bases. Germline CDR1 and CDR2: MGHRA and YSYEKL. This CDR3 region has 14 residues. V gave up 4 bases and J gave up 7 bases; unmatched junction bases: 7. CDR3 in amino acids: CASSLPAGRNEQFF. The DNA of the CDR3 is TGCGCCAGCAGCCTCCCAGCGGGGAGGAATGAGCAGTTCTTC.

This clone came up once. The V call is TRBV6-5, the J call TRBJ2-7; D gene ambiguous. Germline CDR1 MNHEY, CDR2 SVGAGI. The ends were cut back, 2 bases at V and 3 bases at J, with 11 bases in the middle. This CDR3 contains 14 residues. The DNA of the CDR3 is TGTGCCAGCAGTTACGGGCCCGACCTCTACGAGCAGTACTTC. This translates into CASSYGPDLYEQYF.

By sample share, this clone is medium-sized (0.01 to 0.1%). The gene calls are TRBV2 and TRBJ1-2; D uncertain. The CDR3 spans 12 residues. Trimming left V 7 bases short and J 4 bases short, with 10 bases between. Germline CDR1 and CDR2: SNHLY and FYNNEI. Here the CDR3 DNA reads TGTGCCAGCAAGCCAGGCCTCTATGGCTACACCTTC. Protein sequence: CASKPGLYGYTF.

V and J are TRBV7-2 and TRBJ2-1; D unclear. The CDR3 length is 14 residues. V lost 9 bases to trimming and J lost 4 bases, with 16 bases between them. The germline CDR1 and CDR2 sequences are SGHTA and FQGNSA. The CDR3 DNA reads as TGTGCCAGTTCGGACGAAACCAAATACAATGAGCAGTTCTTC. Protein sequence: CASSDETKYNEQFF.

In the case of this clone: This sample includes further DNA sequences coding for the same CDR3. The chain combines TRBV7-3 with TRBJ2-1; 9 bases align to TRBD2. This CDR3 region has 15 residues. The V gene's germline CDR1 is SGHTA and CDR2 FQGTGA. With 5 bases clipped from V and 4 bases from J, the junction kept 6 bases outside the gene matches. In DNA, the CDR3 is TGTGCCAGCAGCCTTGGACTAGCGAGATACAATGAGCAGTTCTTC. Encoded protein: CASSLGLARYNEQFF.

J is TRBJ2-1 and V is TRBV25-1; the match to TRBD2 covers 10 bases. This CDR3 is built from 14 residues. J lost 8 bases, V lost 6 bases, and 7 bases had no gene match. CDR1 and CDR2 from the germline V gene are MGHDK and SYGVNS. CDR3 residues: CASRGLAGGYEQFF. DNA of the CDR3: TGTGCCAGCAGGGGATTAGCGGGAGGTTATGAGCAGTTCTTC.

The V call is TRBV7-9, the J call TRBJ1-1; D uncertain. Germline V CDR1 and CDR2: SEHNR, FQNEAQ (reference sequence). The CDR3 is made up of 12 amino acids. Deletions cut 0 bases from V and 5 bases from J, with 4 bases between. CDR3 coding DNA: TGTGCCAGCAGCTTAGCAGGGACTGAAGCTTTCTTT. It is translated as CASSLAGTEAFF.

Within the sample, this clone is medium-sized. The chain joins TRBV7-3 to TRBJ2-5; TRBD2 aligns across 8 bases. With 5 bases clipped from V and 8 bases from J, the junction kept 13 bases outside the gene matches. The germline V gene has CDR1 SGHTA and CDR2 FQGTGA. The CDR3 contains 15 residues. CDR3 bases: TGTGCCAGCAGCCTTTCGGGCGGGGGGCTTGATACCCAGTACTTC. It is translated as CASSLSGGGLDTQYF.

Here the CDR3 DNA reads TGCAGGGCAGGGTATCAGGGGGACCTCAATGGCTACACCTTC. Translating it yields CRAGYQGDLNGYTF. The chain recombines TRBV29-1 with TRBJ1-2, with 7 bases that match TRBD1. Looked up from germline, CDR1 is SQVTM and CDR2 is ANQGSEA. The CDR3 spans 14 residues.

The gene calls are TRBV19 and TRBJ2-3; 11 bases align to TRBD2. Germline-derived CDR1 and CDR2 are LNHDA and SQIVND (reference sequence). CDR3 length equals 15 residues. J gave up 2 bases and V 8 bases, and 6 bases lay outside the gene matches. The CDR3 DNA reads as TGTGCCAGTTCGGGGACTAGCGGATTCACAGATACGCAGTATTTT. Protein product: CASSGTSGFTDTQYF.

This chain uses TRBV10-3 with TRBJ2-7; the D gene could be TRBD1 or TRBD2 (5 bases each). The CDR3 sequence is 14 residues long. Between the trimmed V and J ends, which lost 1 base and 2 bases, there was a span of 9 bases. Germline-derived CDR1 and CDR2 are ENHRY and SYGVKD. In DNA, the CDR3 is TGTGCCATCAGTGAGTTGGTGGGACCCTACGAGCAGTACTTC. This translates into CAISELVGPYEQYF.

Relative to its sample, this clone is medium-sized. The CDR3 loop is CASRGEGTSSEYF. The CDR3 DNA reads TGTGCCAGCAGGGGGGAGGGGACGAGCAGCGAGTATTTT. The gene calls are TRBV2 and TRBJ2-3; 7 nucleotides agree with TRBD2. This CDR3 spans 13 amino acids. The J segment lost 13 bases and the V segment lost 6 bases, leaving 13 bases of the junction unmatched. Germline values: CDR1 SNHLY, CDR2 FYNNEI.

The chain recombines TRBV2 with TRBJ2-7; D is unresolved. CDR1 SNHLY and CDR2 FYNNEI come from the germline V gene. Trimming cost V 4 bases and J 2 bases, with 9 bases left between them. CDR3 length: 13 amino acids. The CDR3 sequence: CASSVPVTYEQYF. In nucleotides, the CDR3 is TGTGCCAGCAGTGTCCCAGTAACCTACGAGCAGTACTTC.

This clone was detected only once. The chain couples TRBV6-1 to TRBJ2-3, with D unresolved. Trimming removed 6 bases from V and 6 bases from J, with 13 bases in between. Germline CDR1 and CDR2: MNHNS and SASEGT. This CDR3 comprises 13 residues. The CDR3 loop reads CASRGSSEDTQYF. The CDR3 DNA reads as TGTGCCAGCAGAGGTAGCTCCGAGGATACGCAGTATTTT.

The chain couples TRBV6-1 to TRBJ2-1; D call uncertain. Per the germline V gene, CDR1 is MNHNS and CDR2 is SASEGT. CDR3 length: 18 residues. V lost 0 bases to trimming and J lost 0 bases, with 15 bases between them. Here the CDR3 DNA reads TGTGCCAGCAGTGAAGCGCGAGGTAACGTTAGCTCCTACAATGAGCAGTTCTTC. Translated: CASSEARGNVSSYNEQFF.

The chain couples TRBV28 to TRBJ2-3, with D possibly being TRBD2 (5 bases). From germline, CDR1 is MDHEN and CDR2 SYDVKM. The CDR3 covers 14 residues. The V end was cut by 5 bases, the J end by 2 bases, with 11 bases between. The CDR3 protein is CASSIGLITDTQYF. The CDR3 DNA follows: TGTGCCAGCAGTATAGGACTGATCACAGATACGCAGTATTTT.

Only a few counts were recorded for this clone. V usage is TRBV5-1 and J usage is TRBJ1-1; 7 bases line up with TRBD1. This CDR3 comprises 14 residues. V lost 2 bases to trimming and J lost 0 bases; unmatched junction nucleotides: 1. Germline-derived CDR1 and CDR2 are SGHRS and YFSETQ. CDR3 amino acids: CASSFTGVNTEAFF. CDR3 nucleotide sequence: TGCGCCAGCAGCTTTACAGGGGTGAACACTGAAGCTTTCTTT.

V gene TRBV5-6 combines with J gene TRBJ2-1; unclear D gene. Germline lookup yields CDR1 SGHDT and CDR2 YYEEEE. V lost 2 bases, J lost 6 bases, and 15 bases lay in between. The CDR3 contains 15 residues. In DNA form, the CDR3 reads TGTGCCAGCAGCTTCTTCGCGGCTCCGGGCAATGAGCAGTTCTTC. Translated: CASSFFAAPGNEQFF.

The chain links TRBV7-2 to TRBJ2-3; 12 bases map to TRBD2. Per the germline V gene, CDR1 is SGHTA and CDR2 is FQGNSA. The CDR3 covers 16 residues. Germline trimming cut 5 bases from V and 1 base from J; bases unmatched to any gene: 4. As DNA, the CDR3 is TGTGCCAGCAGCCTGCGGACTAGCGGGGGCACAGATACGCAGTATTTT. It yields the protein CASSLRTSGGTDTQYF.

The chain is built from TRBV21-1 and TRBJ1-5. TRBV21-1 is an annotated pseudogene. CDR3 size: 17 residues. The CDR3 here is CASRKKLAHWHHQPQHF. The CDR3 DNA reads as TGTGCCAGCAGAAAGAAGTTAGCACATTGGCATCATCAGCCCCAGCATTTT.